The 23 T cell receptor beta chains reported below all come from one sample, sequenced in a study of T-cell reconstitution after alpha-beta-depleted transplantation in children. The authors prepared the TCRbeta library with unique molecular identifiers. TCRdb ran MiXCR on the PCR reads and lists one entry per CDR3 protein. The repertoire holds around 800,000 distinct CDR3 sequences, with roughly 15% as singletons. The specimen comprised PBMCs, mostly from graft donor cells, sampled 360 days after TCRalphabeta/CD19-depleted stem cell transplant. The receptors here all came from a male patient younger than 18 who had a stem cell transplant for acute lymphoblastic leukemia, so the T cells may come from the graft donor.

This clonotype was seen repeatedly, ten times or more. The chain combines TRBV4-1 with TRBJ2-1; D is undetermined. Trimming took 4 bases from V and 0 from J, leaving 7 bases between them. CDR3 size: 14 residues. Germline V gene sequence: CDR1 MGHRA, CDR2 YSYEKL. The CDR3 region is CASSRLSSYNEQFF. The CDR3 region has the DNA TGCGCCAGCAGCCGCCTGAGCTCCTACAATGAGCAGTTCTTC.

CDR3 in DNA: TGTGCCAGCAGTGAACTAACAGGGTTTCACGAGCAGTACTTC. Amino acids: CASSELTGFHEQYF. The gene calls are TRBV6-1 and TRBJ2-7; D may be TRBD1 (6 bases). V shed 2 bases and J shed 5 bases, with 13 bases lying between them. The CDR3 length is 14 residues. Germline CDR1 and CDR2: MNHNS and SASEGT.

The chain has TRBV6-5 and TRBJ1-1; D gene ambiguous. The germline gives CDR1 MNHEY, CDR2 SVGAGI. The CDR3 runs to 16 residues. V lost 7 bases to trimming and J lost 1 base, with 19 bases between them. CDR3 sequence reads: CASMQLPGFTNTEAFF. The CDR3 nucleotides are TGTGCCAGCATGCAACTCCCGGGTTTCACGAACACTGAAGCTTTCTTT.

This clonotype was recorded at least ten times. This chain connects TRBV20-1 to TRBJ1-2; TRBD1 matches at 10 bases. The V gene end was trimmed by 6 bases and the J gene end by 6 bases; junction bases not matched to a gene: 4. Per germline, CDR1 DFQATT and CDR2 SNEGSKA (reference sequence). The CDR3 covers 12 residues. CDR3 loop: CSARTGGHGYTF. CDR3 sequence (DNA): TGCAGTGCACGGACAGGGGGGCATGGCTACACCTTC.

In its sample, this clonotype was seen a few times. The chain recombines TRBV10-3 with TRBJ2-7; TRBD1 aligns across 12 bases. Germline CDR1 reads ENHRY; CDR2 reads SYGVKD. J gave up 7 bases and V 6 bases, and 16 bases lay outside the gene matches. The CDR3 spans 17 residues. CDR3 amino acids: CAISKSPGTGGAGEQYF. CDR3 DNA: TGTGCCATCAGCAAGTCCCCAGGGACAGGGGGCGCGGGGGAGCAGTACTTC.

There are a few counts of this clonotype. The chain recombines TRBV4-2 with TRBJ2-7; the D gene is possibly TRBD2 (5 bases). This CDR3 contains 15 residues. Per germline, CDR1 LGHNA and CDR2 YNFKEQ. V shed 3 bases and J shed 7 bases, with 19 bases lying between them. This chain's CDR3 is CASSHGPPGIGEQYF. The CDR3 region has the DNA TGTGCCAGCAGCCATGGACCTCCCGGGATAGGAGAGCAGTACTTC.

The chain is built from TRBV18 and TRBJ2-5, with D possibly TRBD2 on 6 matching bases. V gave up 1 base and J gave up 4 bases, with 10 bases separating them. CDR3 length: 14 amino acids. Germline V lookup: CDR1 KGHSH, CDR2 LQKENI. The CDR3: CASSPLTGAETQYF. The CDR3 nucleotides are TGTGCCAGCTCACCACTTACGGGAGCAGAGACCCAGTACTTC.

This clonotype showed up just a few times. This chain links TRBV7-2 with TRBJ2-3; D call uncertain. CDR3 size: 15 residues. Germline values: CDR1 SGHTA, CDR2 FQGNSA. V was trimmed by 3 bases and J by 0 bases, leaving 10 bases between them. CDR3: CASSLSFPSTDTQYF. Written as DNA, the CDR3 is TGTGCCAGCAGCTTGTCCTTTCCTAGCACAGATACGCAGTATTTT.

The rearrangement links TRBV5-1 to TRBJ1-4; D may be TRBD1 (5 bases). The CDR3 is 14 residues long. Germline V lookup: CDR1 SGHRS, CDR2 YFSETQ. V shed 3 bases and J shed 8 bases, with 14 bases lying between them. CDR3 protein: CASSSTVTLEKLFF. In DNA form, the CDR3 reads TGCGCCAGCAGCTCGACAGTCACCTTGGAAAAACTGTTTTTT. Together with reference TRBV5-1 and TRBJ1-4, the CDR3 gives the full variable domain: KAGVTQTPRYLIKTRGQQVTLSCSPISGHRSVSWYQQTPGQGLQFLFEYFSETQRNKGNFPGRFSGRQFSNSRSEMNVSTLELGDSALYLCASSSTVTLEKLFFGSGTQLSVL.

This clonotype occurred many times. The chain employs TRBV7-8 and TRBJ2-4; 7 positions agree with TRBD1. V shed 0 bases and J 5 bases; nucleotides not matched to a gene: 4. Germline V gene lookup returns CDR1 SGHVS and CDR2 FQNEAQ. The CDR3 is 15 amino acids. The CDR3 DNA reads as TGTGCCAGCAGCTTAGCCCCGCAGGGGGAAAACATTCAGTACTTC. Its protein is CASSLAPQGENIQYF.

This clonotype has only a few counts. The chain has TRBV11-2 and TRBJ1-5, with D tentatively TRBD1 (6 bases). The V end lost 0 bases, the J end lost 3 bases, and 15 bases lay between the germline ends. The length of the CDR3 is 17 residues. Germline V CDR1 and CDR2: SGHAT, FQNNGV. DNA of the CDR3: TGTGCCAGCAGCTTAGATGGGGTGGCAGGGGTCAATCAGCCCCAGCATTTT. Protein product: CASSLDGVAGVNQPQHF.

The chain recombines TRBV5-1 with TRBJ2-7, with TRBD2 as a possible D gene (6 bases). Per the germline V gene, CDR1 is SGHRS and CDR2 is YFSETQ. The CDR3 has 15 amino acids. Between the trimmed V and J ends, which lost 1 base and 12 bases, there was a span of 23 bases. The CDR3 loop is CASSLPGTGEGFRYF. CDR3 sequence (DNA): TGCGCCAGCAGCTTGCCAGGGACGGGAGAGGGGTTTCGGTACTTC.

This clonotype was seen only a few times. The chain couples TRBV21-1 to TRBJ2-7; the D segment call TRBD2 is taken from the table without a DNA check. TRBV21-1 is a listed pseudogene. The CDR3 extends over 16 amino acids. The CDR3 bases are TGTGCCAGCAGCAAAGGGCTAGCGGGAGACGACTACGAGCAGTACTTC. Translated: CASSKGLAGDDYEQYF.

The J gene is TRBJ1-1, the V gene TRBV18; no clear D gene. The CDR3 runs 16 residues. In germline, CDR1 is KGHSH, CDR2 LQKENI. V lost 2 bases, J lost 0 bases, and 13 bases lay in between. The CDR3 sequence is CASSPTAATMNTEAFF. The DNA of the CDR3 is TGTGCCAGCTCACCAACGGCAGCCACCATGAACACTGAAGCTTTCTTT. The whole variable domain, filled in from reference TRBV18 and TRBJ1-1, reads NAGVMQNPRHLVRRRGQEARLRCSPMKGHSHVYWYRQLPEEGLKFMVYLQKENIIDESGMPKERFSAEFPKEGPSILRIQQVVRGDSAAYFCASSPTAATMNTEAFFGQGTRLTVV.

This chain joins TRBV4-2 and TRBJ1-1; D uncertain. Germline V CDR1 and CDR2: LGHNA, YNFKEQ. This CDR3 contains 14 residues. Trimming stripped 4 bases from V and 4 bases from J, with 13 bases between. The CDR3 DNA follows: TGTGCCAGCAGCCCGAACCCTCTGGGCACTGAAGCTTTCTTT. Residues: CASSPNPLGTEAFF.

This clonotype showed up many times. This chain uses TRBV12-3 or TRBV12-4 with TRBJ2-7; maybe TRBD2 (5 bases). The CDR3 spans 14 residues. Trimming left V 6 bases short and J 4 bases short, with 16 bases between. The CDR3 protein is CASRERARSYEQYF. The DNA for the CDR3 is TGTGCCAGCAGAGAGAGGGCAAGATCTTACGAGCAGTACTTC.

This clonotype was seen only a few times. The J gene is TRBJ2-2, the V gene TRBV5-1; 7 nucleotides line up with TRBD2. V lost 4 bases and J lost 4; bases outside the gene matches: 13. Germline V lookup: CDR1 SGHRS, CDR2 YFSETQ. The CDR3 consists of 17 residues. CDR3 DNA sequence: TGCGCCAGCAGCGGACCAGGGTCTAGCGGATCCACCGGGGAGCTGTTTTTT. This sequence encodes CASSGPGSSGSTGELFF.

This clonotype has a handful of counts. V is TRBV5-1 and J is TRBJ1-1; D is possibly TRBD1 (6 bases). The V end lost 1 base, the J end lost 1 base, and 14 bases lay between the germline ends. Per the germline V gene, CDR1 is SGHRS and CDR2 is YFSETQ. The CDR3 extends over 16 amino acids. CDR3 bases: TGCGCCAGCAGCTTGCTTGGTGCGGGACAGAACACTGAAGCTTTCTTT. Protein: CASSLLGAGQNTEAFF.

This chain joins TRBV5-1 and TRBJ2-1; TRBD2 aligns across 10 bases. Trimming took 4 bases from V and 6 from J; bases not matched to a gene: 7. The germline CDR1 and CDR2 sequences are SGHRS and YFSETQ. The CDR3 spans 15 residues. In DNA, the CDR3 is TGCGCCAGCAGCGGTACTAGCGGGAAGGGCAATGAGCAGTTCTTC. Its translation: CASSGTSGKGNEQFF.

This sequence joins TRBV27 and TRBJ2-7, with D perhaps given as TRBD1 or TRBD2 (5 bases each). The germline V and J ends were trimmed by 1 base and 2 bases, with 9 bases remaining between them. This CDR3 is 14 amino acids long. CDR1 is MNHEY, CDR2 SMNVEV, per germline (reference sequence). This chain's CDR3 is CASSLYGAAYEQYF. The CDR3 region has the DNA TGTGCCAGCAGTTTATACGGGGCCGCCTACGAGCAGTACTTC.

The chain recombines TRBV5-1 with TRBJ2-4, with TRBD2 matching over 8 bases. Germline assignment: CDR1 SGHRS and CDR2 YFSETQ. The CDR3 loop spans 17 amino acids. V lost 0 bases to trimming and J lost 0 bases; unmatched junction nucleotides: 5. For the CDR3, the DNA is TGCGCCAGCAGCTTGGATGAGCGGGGGTTAGCCAAAAACATTCAGTACTTC. Its protein product is CASSLDERGLAKNIQYF.

The CDR3 loop reads CASSQEPGTDTQYF. CDR3 DNA sequence: TGCGCCAGCAGCCAGGAGCCGGGCACAGATACGCAGTATTTT. The rearrangement uses TRBV4-1 and TRBJ2-3; D is ambiguous. The V and J ends lost 3 bases and 1 base respectively, with 8 bases between them. The CDR3 runs to 14 residues. Germline CDR1 reads MGHRA; CDR2 reads YSYEKL.

This chain uses TRBV2 with TRBJ2-3; TRBD1 matches at 7 bases. V trimming: 3 bases; J trimming: 8 bases; junction bases outside the gene matches: 11. The germline V gene has CDR1 SNHLY and CDR2 FYNNEI. The CDR3 contains 15 residues. The CDR3 spells CASSDPKGAEPTQYF. The CDR3 DNA reads as TGTGCCAGCAGTGATCCAAAGGGGGCGGAGCCTACGCAGTATTTT.